These 14 T cell receptor beta chains originate from one sample sequenced in a study of blood T cell repertoires in COVID-19. Some clones are missing from TCRdb's copy, which holds only in-frame ones; the method was immunoSEQ multiplex PCR. The sample yields about 120,000 clones, around 89% seen once. Sequencing input: peripheral blood. The source of these receptors is a man in his 60s with COVID-19, enrolled during active disease.

The chain is built from TRBV14 and TRBJ2-7; the D is unclear. Germline CDR1 is SGHDN and CDR2 is FVKESK. V lost 5 bases and J lost 3, with 14 bases in between. CDR3 length: 14 residues. In DNA form, the CDR3 reads TGTGCCAGCAGCTACACCTCCGGCGGCTACGAGCAGTACTTC. The encoded protein is CASSYTSGGYEQYF.

The J gene is TRBJ1-5, the V gene TRBV25-1; the match to TRBD1 covers 7 bases. The CDR3 consists of 18 residues. After removal of 8 bases from V and 0 bases from J, the junction contained 16 bases not matched to a gene. In germline, CDR1 is MGHDK, CDR2 SYGVNS. The CDR3: CASSPGGQRWDSNQPQHF. The CDR3 DNA is TGTGCCAGCTCCCCCGGGGGACAGAGGTGGGATAGCAATCAGCCCCAGCATTTT.

V usage is TRBV18 and J usage is TRBJ1-4, with no clear D. With 6 bases removed from V and 0 bases from J, the gap between germline ends came to 5 bases. The CDR3 loop spans 13 amino acids. From germline, CDR1 is KGHSH and CDR2 LQKENI. CDR3 sequence (DNA): TGTGCCAGCTCGGAGGCAACTAATGAAAAACTGTTTTTT. It codes for CASSEATNEKLFF.

The chain links TRBV6-5 to TRBJ1-2; D gene ambiguous. CDR3 length: 14 residues. Germline CDR1 is MNHEY and CDR2 is SVGAGI. V was trimmed by 2 bases and J by 2 bases, leaving 9 bases between them. In DNA form, the CDR3 reads TGTGCCAGCAGTTACAACAGAGTGAACTATGGCTACACCTTC. This sequence encodes CASSYNRVNYGYTF.

This chain links TRBV7-2 with TRBJ1-3, with D possibly being TRBD1 (6 bases). V was clipped by 5 bases and J by 1 base, with 12 bases between them. The CDR3 length is 15 residues. In germline, CDR1 is SGHTA, CDR2 FQGNSA. Here the CDR3 DNA reads TGTGCCAGCAGCCCGGGGGGGGCATCTGGAAACACCATATATTTT. Its protein is CASSPGGASGNTIYF.

The chain joins TRBV11-2 to TRBJ1-1; D is undetermined. Trimming shortened V by 5 bases and J by 1 base, and 8 bases separated the two germline ends. CDR1 and CDR2 from the germline V gene are SGHAT and FQNNGV. The CDR3 covers 13 residues. The CDR3 is CASSPLGNTEAFF. DNA of the CDR3: TGTGCCAGCAGCCCTCTAGGGAACACTGAAGCTTTCTTT.

The gene calls are TRBV11-2 and TRBJ1-3; unclear D gene. The germline V and J ends were trimmed by 0 bases and 4 bases, with 10 bases remaining between them. The CDR3 is 15 residues long. The germline V gene encodes CDR1 SGHAT and CDR2 FQNNGV. CDR3 protein: CASSLERSTGNTIYF. CDR3 DNA: TGTGCCAGCAGCTTAGAACGGAGTACAGGAAACACCATATATTTT.

For the CDR3, the DNA is TGCAGCGTTGAAGGCGGTCGGGGGAACACTGAAGCTTTCTTT. Translation: CSVEGGRGNTEAFF. The V gene is TRBV29-1, the J gene TRBJ1-1; unclear D gene. In germline, CDR1 is SQVTM, CDR2 ANQGSEA. Trimming pared 1 base from V and 1 base from J, leaving 10 bases between. CDR3 size: 14 residues. Variable domain in full (rest from reference TRBV29-1 and TRBJ1-1): SAVISQKPSRDICQRGTSLTIQCQVDSQVTMMFWYRQQPGQSLTLIATANQGSEATYESGFVIDKFPISRPNLTFSTLTVSNMSPEDSSIYLCSVEGGRGNTEAFFGQGTRLTVV.

The chain combines TRBV4-3 with TRBJ1-5; TRBD1 matches 7 bases. The CDR3 extends over 15 amino acids. Germline V CDR1 and CDR2: LGHNA, YSLEER. V shed 2 bases, J shed 4 bases, and the junction held 5 bases outside the gene matches. The CDR3: CASSQSWDRNQPQHF. For the CDR3, the DNA is TGCGCCAGCAGCCAAAGCTGGGACAGAAATCAGCCCCAGCATTTT.

The chain joins TRBV14 to TRBJ1-2; TRBD1 matches at 7 bases. V trimming: 0 bases; J trimming: 5 bases; junction bases outside the gene matches: 9. Germline CDR1 is SGHDN and CDR2 is FVKESK. The CDR3 has 16 residues. The DNA for the CDR3 is TGTGCCAGCAGCCAAGATCTGGCAGGGGGAAGATATGGCTACACCTTC. Amino acids: CASSQDLAGGRYGYTF.

This chain connects TRBV2 to TRBJ1-3; D is possibly TRBD1 (5 bases). The CDR3 length is 13 residues. Germline V gene data show CDR1 as SNHLY and CDR2 as FYNNEI. Trimming left V 7 bases short and J 0 bases short, with 7 bases between. CDR3 region: CASTGISGNTIYF. CDR3 coding DNA: TGTGCCAGCACAGGGATCTCTGGAAACACCATATATTTT.

The chain combines TRBV18 with TRBJ2-1; weak D call: TRBD2 (5 bases). Trimming shortened V by 4 bases and J by 6 bases, and 13 bases separated the two germline ends. Germline-derived CDR1 and CDR2 are KGHSH and LQKENI. This CDR3 contains 14 residues. CDR3 coding DNA: TGTGCCAGCTCACGGTCACGGGAACTCAATGAGCAGTTCTTC. It encodes CASSRSRELNEQFF.

The chain recombines TRBV4-2 with TRBJ1-6; D is unclear. Per germline, CDR1 LGHNA and CDR2 YNFKEQ. Trimming pared 3 bases from V and 3 bases from J, leaving 12 bases between. The CDR3 spans 16 residues. CDR3 protein: CASSQSTRGYNSPLHF. The CDR3 DNA sequence: TGTGCCAGCAGCCAGTCCACGCGGGGCTATAATTCACCCCTCCACTTT.

The DNA of the CDR3 is TGTGCCAGCAGCGCCGCACCCCCGGGCACTGAAGCTTTCTTT. This gives the protein CASSAAPPGTEAFF. The chain joins TRBV9 to TRBJ1-1; D unresolved. Germline V lookup: CDR1 SGDLS, CDR2 YYNGEE. V lost 3 bases to trimming and J lost 4 bases, with 13 bases between them. The CDR3 is 14 amino acids.